A single sample is the source of the 18 T cell receptor beta chains below, sequenced in a study of shared clonotypes between healthy human individuals. Sequencing was performed with immunoSEQ multiplex PCR; in TCRdb, only in-frame clones are kept and a portion is missing. The table includes about 490,000 clones, less than 80% detected once. The sample consisted of PBMCs. All receptors derive from a middle-aged woman in good health. Some clones in this sample may be carry-over from other donors' samples.

V gene TRBV21-1 combines with J gene TRBJ2-3; the D segment call TRBD1 is taken from the table without a DNA check. TRBV21-1 corresponds to a pseudogene. There are 12 residues in the CDR3. In DNA, the CDR3 is TGTGCCAGCAGCAAACCCGGGACATACCAGTATTTT. Translation: CASSKPGTYQYF.

V usage is TRBV6-7 and J usage is TRBJ2-7; D is unclear. TRBV6-7 is noted as an ORF with a role that remains uncertain. CDR3 length: 13 amino acids. The V and J ends lost 8 bases and 3 bases respectively, with 14 bases between them. Here the CDR3 DNA reads TGTGCCAGCTCCGGTAGGGTCGTCTACGAGCAGTACTTC. Translation gives CASSGRVVYEQYF.

Notes on this clone: This sequence may be a read error, since a much larger clone differs from it by one base. The chain joins TRBV2 to TRBJ2-3; maybe TRBD1 (5 bases). Germline V gene data show CDR1 as SNHLY and CDR2 as FYNNEI. The CDR3 length is 12 residues. CDR3 loop: CASSEPTDTRYF. CDR3 DNA sequence: TGTGCCAGCAGTGAACCGACAGACACGCGGTATTTT.

Concerning this clone itself: This sample also contains other DNA sequences that code for the same CDR3. The rearrangement uses TRBV10-3 and TRBJ1-1; 7 bases are shared with TRBD1. With V trimmed by 6 bases and J by 2 bases, 3 bases remained unmatched. The length of the CDR3 is 13 residues. The germline V gene has CDR1 ENHRY and CDR2 SYGVKD. The CDR3 here is CAISGTENTEAFF. Here the CDR3 DNA reads TGTGCCATCAGCGGGACAGAAAACACTGAAGCTTTCTTT.

This sequence joins TRBV10-3 and TRBJ1-2; D not certain. The CDR3 loop spans 14 amino acids. V was clipped by 5 bases and J by 3 bases, with 13 bases between them. Germline CDR1 and CDR2: ENHRY and SYGVKD. Here the CDR3 reads CAISRGSMDYGYTF. Written as DNA, the CDR3 is TGTGCCATCAGTCGAGGGAGTATGGACTATGGCTACACCTTC.

In nucleotides, the CDR3 is TGTGCCAGCAAACGGACAGACTCTGGAAACACCATATATTTT. Its translation is CASKRTDSGNTIYF. The chain is built from TRBV2 and TRBJ1-3, with a tentative D call TRBD1 (6 bases). The CDR3 sequence is 14 residues long. Trimming took 7 bases from V and 0 from J, leaving 10 bases between them. CDR1 is SNHLY and CDR2 is FYNNEI in the germline V gene.

V is TRBV5-4 and J is TRBJ2-7, with 7 bases lining up with TRBD1. The germline V gene encodes CDR1 SGHNT and CDR2 YYREEE (reference sequence). The ends lost 4 bases at V and 6 bases at J; junction bases unmatched: 10. The CDR3 runs 14 residues. DNA for the CDR3: TGTGCCAGCAGCACTAAGGGGGCGCCGGGCGAGCAGTACTTC. As protein: CASSTKGAPGEQYF.

Details on this clone: A much larger clone is a single base away; this may be a read error. The chain has TRBV6-6 and TRBJ2-7; 9 bases agree with TRBD1. Germline-derived CDR1 and CDR2 are MNHNY and SVGAGI (reference sequence). Unmatched junction bases numbered 3, after V lost 6 bases and J lost 3 bases. This CDR3 region has 13 residues. The CDR3 DNA reads as TGTGCCAGCAGCCGGGGACAGGGCTACGAGCAGTACTTC. Translation: CASSRGQGYEQYF.

The CDR3 DNA reads TGTGCCAGCAGTACCAGACAGGGGGACGGCTACACCTTC. It yields the protein CASSTRQGDGYTF. V gene TRBV4-2 combines with J gene TRBJ1-2; 9 positions agree with TRBD1. The CDR3 spans 13 residues. The ends lost 6 bases at V and 8 bases at J; junction bases unmatched: 7. Germline CDR1 and CDR2: LGHNA and YNFKEQ.

V gene TRBV5-1 combines with J gene TRBJ2-7; the D gene is possibly TRBD2 (5 bases). V was pared by 0 bases and J by 5 bases, with 12 bases between. Germline CDR1 is SGHRS and CDR2 is YFSETQ. The CDR3 extends over 14 amino acids. The CDR3 DNA reads as TGCGCCAGCAGCTTGGGAGGGCCTAGTAACGAGCAGTACTTC. Its protein product is CASSLGGPSNEQYF. Combining the CDR3 with reference TRBV5-1 and TRBJ2-7 gives the whole variable domain KAGVTQTPRYLIKTRGQQVTLSCSPISGHRSVSWYQQTPGQGLQFLFEYFSETQRNKGNFPGRFSGRQFSNSRSEMNVSTLELGDSALYLCASSLGGPSNEQYFGPGTRLTVT.

DNA for the CDR3: TGTGCCAGCAGCCCCAGCAGGGGTTTTCCCTACGAGCAGTACTTC. Amino acid sequence: CASSPSRGFPYEQYF. This chain links TRBV28 with TRBJ2-7; possible D gene TRBD1, 6 bases. CDR3 length: 15 residues. Trimming removed 6 bases from V and 2 bases from J, with 17 bases in between. Germline V gene sequence: CDR1 MDHEN, CDR2 SYDVKM.

The J gene is TRBJ1-4, the V gene TRBV28, with 7 bases that match TRBD1. CDR1 and CDR2 (germline): MDHEN, SYDVKM. V was pared by 8 bases and J by 10 bases, with 4 bases of the junction left unmatched. The length of the CDR3 is 11 residues. This CDR3 reads CASDREGKLFF. The CDR3 coding sequence is TGTGCCAGCGACAGGGAAGGAAAACTGTTTTTT.

This clone turned up a few times. Other nucleotide sequences in the sample specify the same CDR3. The DNA for the CDR3 is TGTGCCATCAGCTCCGGGACAGGACCCTCCTACGAGCAGTACTTC. Encoded protein: CAISSGTGPSYEQYF. The chain uses TRBV10-3 and TRBJ2-7, with 8 bases identical to TRBD1. CDR3 length: 15 residues. CDR1 and CDR2 from the germline V gene are ENHRY and SYGVKD. V dropped 6 bases and J dropped 0; count of bases not matched to a gene: 7.

A few counts support this clone. The chain combines TRBV4-2 with TRBJ1-4; maybe TRBD1 (5 bases). Germline CDR1 is LGHNA and CDR2 is YNFKEQ. The germline V and J ends were trimmed by 0 bases and 5 bases, with 10 bases remaining between them. The CDR3 has 15 amino acids. In DNA, the CDR3 is TGTGCCAGCAGCCAAGATCGGGACGGGAATGAAAAACTGTTTTTT. Its protein product is CASSQDRDGNEKLFF.

V is TRBV7-6 and J is TRBJ2-2; no firm D call. The CDR3 is made up of 13 amino acids. Germline V lookup: CDR1 SGHVS, CDR2 FNYEAQ. Trimming stripped 5 bases from V and 3 bases from J, with 7 bases between. The CDR3 DNA reads as TGTGCCAGCAGCACCTGGGACACCGGGGAGCTGTTTTTT. Amino acids: CASSTWDTGELFF.

This clone was recorded once. V and J are TRBV6-5 and TRBJ2-2; a weak D match, TRBD2 (5 bases). V was shortened by 7 bases and J by 7 bases, with 10 bases between the two germline ends. Germline-derived CDR1 and CDR2 are MNHEY and SVGAGI. The CDR3 sequence is 12 residues long. This chain's CDR3 is CASKSGYGELFF. The CDR3 DNA follows: TGTGCCAGCAAGAGCGGTTACGGGGAGCTGTTTTTT.

This chain connects TRBV7-3 to TRBJ1-2; 10 bases match TRBD1. CDR1 is SGHTA, CDR2 FQGTGA, per germline. The CDR3 consists of 13 residues. With 3 bases clipped from V and 8 bases from J, the junction kept 3 bases outside the gene matches. The CDR3 reads CASSFGTGDGYTF. The CDR3 region has the DNA TGTGCCAGCAGCTTCGGGACAGGGGACGGCTACACCTTC.

The V gene is TRBV29-1, the J gene TRBJ2-1; possible D gene TRBD2, 5 bases. CDR1 and CDR2 (germline): SQVTM, ANQGSEA. CDR3 length equals 15 residues. Trimming left V 3 bases short and J 0 bases short, with 12 bases between. In DNA, the CDR3 is TGCAGCGTTGATCCCAGCGGAAGCTCCTACAATGAGCAGTTCTTC. It is translated as CSVDPSGSSYNEQFF.